This entry describes one TCR beta chain. The sample comes from a study of CD8 T cells in Susac syndrome. A quantity of about 0.5 to 1 ug RNA underwent reverse transcription using random hexamers. TCRdb fed the immunoSEQ multiplex PCR reads into MiXCR, producing one record per CDR3 protein. The table has approximately 150,000 distinct CDR3 sequences, around 93% seen once. V lost 7 bases and J lost 3, with 18 bases in between. This CDR3 is 16 amino acids long. Germline values: CDR1 PRHDT, CDR2 FYEKMQ (reference sequence). TCR beta from blood CD8+ and CD4+ T cells was sequenced. This receptor was identified in a human donor in good health. V and J are TRBV13 and TRBJ2-2; D might be TRBD1 (6 bases). The sequenced material came from CD4+ T cells from PBMCs. As DNA, the CDR3 is TGTGCCAGCATCAAGGTACCGCAGGGGTACACCGGGGAGCTGTTTTTT. This sequence encodes CASIKVPQGYTGELFF. The whole variable domain, filled in from reference TRBV13 and TRBJ2-2, reads AAGVIQSPRHLIKEKRETATLKCYPIPRHDTVYWYQQGPGQDPQFLISFYEKMQSDKGSIPDRFSAQQFSDYHSELNMSSLELGDSALYFCASIKVPQGYTGELFFGEGSRLTVL.